This T cell receptor beta chain is drawn from a study of blood T cell repertoires in COVID-19. Libraries were prepared by immunoSEQ multiplex PCR; TCRdb keeps only in-frame clonotypes and omits some of them. Of some 390,000 clones listed, around 91% are singletons. Germline-derived CDR1 and CDR2 are LGHNT and FRNRAP. CDR3 length: 13 residues. The germline V and J ends were trimmed by 8 bases and 3 bases, with 14 bases remaining between them. Source material: PBMCs or T cells enriched from blood (not recorded which). This chain links TRBV12-5 with TRBJ2-7, with a weak D call TRBD2 (6 bases). The receptor was isolated from a man aged 25 to 40 who had recovered from COVID-19. CDR3 amino acids: CASLTEGIYEQYF. The CDR3 DNA is TGTGCTAGTTTGACGGAGGGGATCTACGAGCAGTACTTC.